The clone carrying this T cell receptor (beta chain) was counted a few times. Its antigen is currently unknown. The CDR3 contains 15 residues. V was cut by 1 base and J by 1 base, with 10 bases left in between. In germline, CDR1 is LGHDT, CDR2 YNNKEL (reference sequence). This entry comes from a study of early T cells in non-severe SARS-CoV-2 infection. Study-level points and caveats: Database matching using VDJdb favored anti-spike CD8 responses, with private and CD4 specificities left missing.

Individual cDNA molecules were tagged with unique molecular identifiers, the study reported. TCRdb used MiXCR to reprocess the 5' RACE reads, holding one entry per CDR3 protein. The sample comprises about 64,000 distinct CDR3 sequences, around 20% of which are singletons, and 16% rests with the top ten. The J gene is TRBJ2-5, the V gene TRBV3-1; tentative D call: TRBD1 (6 bases). The sequence came from an adult who was a healthcare worker with PCR-confirmed SARS-CoV-2 infection or an uninfected control (not recorded which). The source was whole blood, collected at baseline. The CDR3 sequence: CASSQGDILQETQYF. DNA of the CDR3: TGTGCCAGCAGCCAAGGGGACATACTCCAAGAGACCCAGTACTTC.